The 30 T cell receptor beta chains given below trace back to one sample, sequenced in a study of shared clonotypes between healthy human individuals. TCRdb keeps only in-frame clones here, not all; method: immunoSEQ multiplex PCR. There are fewer than 850,000 clones in the sample; less than 80% occur only once, and approximately 2% lies in the top ten. Sequencing was performed on memory CD4+ T cells sorted from blood. The subset is: CD45RA-negative fraction. The origin of the receptors is a woman aged 30 to 39 in good health.

This rearrangement joins TRBV7-6 to TRBJ2-1; 11 nucleotides align to TRBD2. V shed 5 bases and J 9 bases; nucleotides not matched to a gene: 9. The CDR3 sequence is 15 residues long. Germline-derived CDR1 and CDR2 are SGHVS and FNYEAQ. The CDR3 reads CASSITSGSGSEQFF. CDR3 in DNA: TGTGCCAGCAGCATCACTAGCGGGAGTGGTAGTGAGCAGTTCTTC.

The chain joins TRBV29-1 to TRBJ2-5; D call uncertain. V was trimmed by 6 bases and J by 4 bases, leaving 18 bases between them. The length of the CDR3 is 14 residues. From germline, CDR1 is SQVTM and CDR2 ANQGSEA. CDR3 nucleotides: TGCAGCGTCCCTCTTCCCCTCGTAGGAGAGACCCAGTACTTC. Translation gives CSVPLPLVGETQYF. Full variable domain (remainder filled in from reference TRBV29-1 and TRBJ2-5): SAVISQKPSRDICQRGTSLTIQCQVDSQVTMMFWYRQQPGQSLTLIATANQGSEATYESGFVIDKFPISRPNLTFSTLTVSNMSPEDSSIYLCSVPLPLVGETQYFGPGTRLLVL.

The chain recombines TRBV18 with TRBJ1-1; unclear D gene. Trimming removed 3 bases from V and 0 bases from J, with 11 bases in between. There are 15 residues in the CDR3. Germline CDR1 and CDR2: KGHSH and LQKENI. CDR3 sequence (DNA): TGTGCCAGCTCACCGAACGTTTACATGAACACTGAAGCTTTCTTT. This gives the protein CASSPNVYMNTEAFF.

This clone showed up just a few times. The rearrangement links TRBV27 to TRBJ2-2; TRBD1 might be the D (6 bases). CDR1 and CDR2 from the germline V gene are MNHEY and SMNVEV (reference sequence). The CDR3 loop spans 14 amino acids. V was shortened by 6 bases and J by 5 bases, with 13 bases between the two germline ends. CDR3 DNA sequence: TGTGCCAGCAGGTACAGGGCCCTAACCGGGGAGCTGTTTTTT. It codes for CASRYRALTGELFF.

The chain is built from TRBV6-6 and TRBJ2-3; D remains ambiguous. Trimming removed 5 bases at V and 6 bases at J, with 9 bases between. CDR1 MNHNY and CDR2 SVGAGI come from the germline V gene (reference sequence). The CDR3 runs 12 residues. The DNA for the CDR3 is TGTGCCAGCAGTCCTAATTCCGATACGCAGTATTTT. Encoded protein: CASSPNSDTQYF.

The rearrangement joins TRBV11-3 to TRBJ2-1, with 9 bases aligning to TRBD2. CDR1 is SGHNT, CDR2 YENEEA, per germline. The junction had 2 bases not matched to a gene; V was cut back by 5 bases and J by 0 bases. This CDR3 contains 15 residues. DNA for the CDR3: TGTGCCAGCAGCCCTAGCGGGGACTCCTACAATGAGCAGTTCTTC. This translates into CASSPSGDSYNEQFF.

The rearrangement joins TRBV28 to TRBJ2-6; no clear D. This CDR3 contains 16 residues. CDR1 MDHEN and CDR2 SYDVKM come from the germline V gene. V gave up 4 bases and J gave up 4 bases, with 14 bases separating them. CDR3 in amino acids: CASSSTLGSGANVLTF. The CDR3 DNA reads TGTGCCAGCAGTTCTACGCTCGGGTCCGGGGCCAACGTCCTGACTTTC. Full variable domain (remainder filled in from reference TRBV28 and TRBJ2-6): DVKVTQSSRYLVKRTGEKVFLECVQDMDHENMFWYRQDPGLGLRLIYFSYDVKMKEKGDIPEGYSVSREKKERFSLILESASTNQTSMYLCASSSTLGSGANVLTFGAGSRLTVL.

The chain recombines TRBV6-1 with TRBJ2-7; 7 bases match TRBD1. The CDR3 totals 15 residues. Losses at the gene ends were 5 bases for V and 2 bases for J; bases not matched to a gene: 9. Per germline, CDR1 MNHNS and CDR2 SASEGT. The CDR3 region is CASSIETGRTYEQYF. CDR3 DNA sequence: TGTGCCAGCAGTATTGAGACAGGGAGAACCTACGAGCAGTACTTC.

The chain uses TRBV28 and TRBJ2-7, with D perhaps given as TRBD1 or TRBD2 (5 bases each). The CDR3 contains 15 residues. CDR1 and CDR2 from the germline V gene are MDHEN and SYDVKM. V lost 3 bases and J 0 bases, leaving 12 bases between the germline ends. This chain's CDR3 is CASSLWDESSYEQYF. DNA for the CDR3: TGTGCCAGCAGTTTGTGGGACGAATCCTCCTACGAGCAGTACTTC. Full variable domain (rest looked up from reference TRBV28 and TRBJ2-7): DVKVTQSSRYLVKRTGEKVFLECVQDMDHENMFWYRQDPGLGLRLIYFSYDVKMKEKGDIPEGYSVSREKKERFSLILESASTNQTSMYLCASSLWDESSYEQYFGPGTRLTVT.

The rearrangement links TRBV21-1 to TRBJ1-5; no DNA check was done on the table's D call, TRBD1. TRBV21-1 is described as a pseudogene. There are 15 residues in the CDR3. CDR3 sequence reads: CASSKVRSSNQPQHF. DNA of the CDR3: TGTGCCAGCAGCAAAGTTCGCAGTAGCAATCAGCCCCAGCATTTT.

Turning to this clone: The junction does not match germline at one end; this may be a read error. V and J are TRBV5-1 and TRBJ1-3; no firm D call. In germline, CDR1 is SGHRS, CDR2 YFSETQ. The CDR3 has 15 amino acids. CDR3 in DNA: TGTGCCAGCAGCCACCCGGCGGGGTCTGGAAACACCATATATTTT. Translating it yields CASSHPAGSGNTIYF.

This clone was seen only once. The chain links TRBV11-2 to TRBJ2-1; 11 bases are shared with TRBD2. J gave up 7 bases and V 7 bases, and 12 bases lay outside the gene matches. CDR3 size: 16 residues. CDR1 is SGHAT and CDR2 is FQNNGV in the germline V gene. The CDR3 is CASTVRRLAGPNEQFF. The CDR3, as DNA: TGTGCCAGCACCGTTAGAAGACTAGCGGGACCAAATGAGCAGTTCTTC. The full variable domain, in which reference TRBV11-2 and TRBJ2-1 provide the parts outside the CDR3, is EAGVAQSPRYKIIEKRQSVAFWCNPISGHATLYWYQQILGQGPKLLIQFQNNGVVDDSQLPKDRFSAERLKGVDSTLKIQPAKLEDSAVYLCASTVRRLAGPNEQFFGPGTRLTVL.

The V call is TRBV6-1, the J call TRBJ2-5, with 12 bases fitting TRBD2. The closer fit of TRBJ2-7 to the DNA end suggests the J call may be wrong. The germline V gene encodes CDR1 MNHNS and CDR2 SASEGT. The CDR3 contains 13 residues. For the CDR3, the DNA is TGTGCCAGTCGGACTAGCGGGATCTACGAGCAGTACTTC. Amino acids: CASRTSGIYEQYF.

Points on this clone: The same CDR3 can be traced to other DNA sequences in this sample. The chain couples TRBV18 to TRBJ2-7; D could derive from TRBD1 or TRBD2 (5 bases each). Deletions cut 0 bases from V and 2 bases from J, with 8 bases between. Germline CDR1 is KGHSH and CDR2 is LQKENI. There are 14 residues in the CDR3. CDR3: CASSPPGTPYEQYF. CDR3 in DNA: TGTGCCAGCTCACCACCCGGGACGCCCTACGAGCAGTACTTC.

The rearrangement links TRBV27 to TRBJ2-7, with a weak D call TRBD2 (5 bases). Germline V CDR1 and CDR2: MNHEY, SMNVEV (reference sequence). V dropped 6 bases and J dropped 2 bases, with 17 bases sitting between them. The CDR3 runs to 15 residues. CDR3 DNA sequence: TGTGCCAGCAGCCCCTCAGCGGCAGGCCCCTACGAGCAGTACTTC. It codes for CASSPSAAGPYEQYF.

To note about this clone: A far more abundant clone sits one base away, making this likely a read error. The chain has TRBV7-9 and TRBJ1-2; 7 nucleotides line up with TRBD1. Germline values: CDR1 SEHNR, CDR2 FQNEAQ (reference sequence). Trimming removed 0 bases from V and 0 bases from J; junction bases left unmatched: 4. CDR3 length: 16 amino acids. The CDR3 loop is CASSLAAGGANYGYTF. In DNA, the CDR3 is TGTGCCAGCAGCTTAGCGGCAGGGGGAGCTAACTATGGCTACACCTTC.

The V and J genes are TRBV27 and TRBJ2-4; 7 nucleotides align to TRBD1. J gave up 7 bases and V 6 bases, and 3 bases lay outside the gene matches. Germline lookup yields CDR1 MNHEY and CDR2 SMNVEV (reference sequence). The CDR3 covers 12 residues. For the CDR3, the DNA is TGTGCCAGCAGGGCGACAGGGAACATTCAGTACTTC. It encodes CASRATGNIQYF.

CDR3 in amino acids: CASSYLTSGKETQYF. The CDR3 nucleotides are TGTGCCAGCAGCTACCTAACTAGCGGGAAAGAGACCCAGTACTTC. The rearrangement links TRBV7-9 to TRBJ2-5; 10 bases match TRBD2. With V trimmed by 4 bases and J by 3 bases, 5 bases remained unmatched. CDR1 and CDR2 from the germline V gene are SEHNR and FQNEAQ (reference sequence). The CDR3 has 15 residues.

The gene calls are TRBV28 and TRBJ2-2; 7 bases are a match to TRBD2. J was trimmed by 13 bases and V by 2 bases; bases with no gene match: 10. The CDR3 spans 14 residues. CDR1 and CDR2 (germline): MDHEN, SYDVKM. In nucleotides, the CDR3 is TGTGCCAGCAGTTTACCGGCGGGAGCCCGAGCGCTGTTTTTT. Protein product: CASSLPAGARALFF. Together with reference TRBV28 and TRBJ2-2, the CDR3 gives the full variable domain: DVKVTQSSRYLVKRTGEKVFLECVQDMDHENMFWYRQDPGLGLRLIYFSYDVKMKEKGDIPEGYSVSREKKERFSLILESASTNQTSMYLCASSLPAGARALFFGEGSRLTVL.

J is TRBJ1-5 and V is TRBV7-2; TRBD1 aligns across 7 bases. Germline V gene data show CDR1 as SGHTA and CDR2 as FQGNSA. The CDR3 is 13 amino acids. After removal of 4 bases from V and 4 bases from J, the junction contained 1 base not matched to a gene. The CDR3 region has the DNA TGTGCCAGCAGCTCGGGACAGAATCAGCCCCAGCATTTT. As protein: CASSSGQNQPQHF.

V and J are TRBV11-2 and TRBJ2-7; TRBD2 matches 7 bases. J gave up 7 bases and V 1 base, and 1 base lay outside the gene matches. CDR3 length: 12 residues. The germline V gene encodes CDR1 SGHAT and CDR2 FQNNGV. CDR3 coding DNA: TGTGCCAGCAGCTTAGCGGGAGGTGAGCAGTACTTC. This gives the protein CASSLAGGEQYF.

The CDR3 sequence is CASSQDLFPTTQYF. The CDR3, as DNA: TGCGCCAGCAGCCAAGATCTGTTCCCTACTACGCAGTATTTT. The chain joins TRBV4-1 to TRBJ2-3; no reliable D call. Germline CDR1 reads MGHRA; CDR2 reads YSYEKL. Deletions cut 0 bases from V and 8 bases from J, with 12 bases between. The CDR3 extends over 14 amino acids.

The chain couples TRBV21-1 to TRBJ2-7; TRBD2, the table's D call, was not compared with the DNA. TRBV21-1 is a pseudogene. This CDR3 spans 14 amino acids. CDR3: CASSKGGGTGEQYF. CDR3 coding DNA: TGTGCCAGCAGCAAAGGCGGGGGGACCGGAGAGCAGTACTTC.

This chain uses TRBV28 with TRBJ1-5; 9 nucleotides agree with TRBD1. V shed 3 bases, J shed 3 bases, and the junction held 15 bases outside the gene matches. The CDR3 sequence is 19 residues long. Germline V gives CDR1 MDHEN, CDR2 SYDVKM. CDR3 nucleotide sequence: TGTGCCAGCAGTTTCGCCCCCAGAGGACAGGGGATGATCAATCAGCCCCAGCATTTT. Translated, it gives CASSFAPRGQGMINQPQHF. Looking up the rest from reference TRBV28 and TRBJ1-5 gives the full variable domain: DVKVTQSSRYLVKRTGEKVFLECVQDMDHENMFWYRQDPGLGLRLIYFSYDVKMKEKGDIPEGYSVSREKKERFSLILESASTNQTSMYLCASSFAPRGQGMINQPQHFGDGTRLSIL.

A few counts support this clone. V and J are TRBV28 and TRBJ1-5; D gene uncertain. Trimming left V 2 bases short and J 9 bases short, with 11 bases between. Germline V lookup: CDR1 MDHEN, CDR2 SYDVKM. The CDR3 is 13 amino acids. The CDR3 region has the DNA TGTGCCAGCAGTTTACGTGCCTACCGGCCCCAGCATTTT. It is translated as CASSLRAYRPQHF.

This clone occurred once. This chain uses TRBV10-3 with TRBJ2-7, with a possible D match to TRBD1 (5 bases). CDR1 and CDR2 (germline): ENHRY, SYGVKD. CDR3 size: 12 residues. Trimming pared 4 bases from V and 6 bases from J, leaving 10 bases between. The CDR3 nucleotides are TGTGCCATCAGTGGGTCAGGGCTCGAGCAGTACTTC. It translates to CAISGSGLEQYF.

V is TRBV30 and J is TRBJ1-5, with D unclear. The germline V gene encodes CDR1 GTSNPN and CDR2 SVGIG (reference sequence). There are 15 residues in the CDR3. V was trimmed by 1 base and J by 0 bases, leaving 10 bases between them. Here the CDR3 reads CAWSEPPYSNQPQHF. CDR3 nucleotide sequence: TGTGCCTGGAGTGAACCTCCTTATAGCAATCAGCCCCAGCATTTT. Complete variable domain (other parts from reference TRBV30 and TRBJ1-5): SQTIHQWPATLVQPVGSPLSLECTVEGTSNPNLYWYRQAAGRGLQLLFYSVGIGQISSEVPQNLSASRPQDRQFILSSKKLLLSDSGFYLCAWSEPPYSNQPQHFGDGTRLSIL.

The chain employs TRBV6-5 and TRBJ2-7; weak D call: TRBD1 (5 bases). Trimming pared 2 bases from V and 6 bases from J, leaving 5 bases between. Germline-derived CDR1 and CDR2 are MNHEY and SVGAGI. The CDR3 totals 11 residues. CDR3 amino acids: CASSYRGEQYF. DNA of the CDR3: TGTGCCAGCAGTTACAGGGGCGAGCAGTACTTC.

The chain couples TRBV30 to TRBJ1-1; weak D call: TRBD1 (6 bases). V was trimmed by 3 bases and J by 2 bases, leaving 16 bases between them. The CDR3 is made up of 15 amino acids. Looked up from germline, CDR1 is GTSNPN and CDR2 is SVGIG (reference sequence). For the CDR3, the DNA is TGTGCCTGGAGGCCCCCTACAGGGTTAAACACTGAAGCTTTCTTT. This translates into CAWRPPTGLNTEAFF.

Concerning this clone: The sample holds other DNA sequences that translate to the same CDR3. J is TRBJ2-5 and V is TRBV18; no clear D gene. The CDR3 is made up of 12 amino acids. Germline V CDR1 and CDR2: KGHSH, LQKENI. Trimming stripped 6 bases from V and 5 bases from J, with 10 bases between. The chain's CDR3 is CASSPGGETQYF. CDR3 nucleotide sequence: TGTGCCAGCTCTCCGGGTGGGGAGACCCAGTACTTC.